The rows below give T cell receptor beta chains drawn from one sample of a study of naive and memory T cell subsets. A single record per CDR3 protein comes from TCRdb applying MiXCR to the 5' RACE reads. The sample shows about 62,000 distinct CDR3 sequences, approximately 8% of them seen only once. The receptor source for this set is a female donor in good health. Both conserved end residues are part of each CDR3.

j_gene,v_gene,CDR3aa
TRBJ2-1,TRBV12-5,CASGLRDRGVEQFF
TRBJ2-2,TRBV19,CASSTGARTGELFF
TRBJ2-2,TRBV6-5,CATRTATGELFF
TRBJ2-4,TRBV5-6,CASSFGTANIQYF
TRBJ2-5,TRBV5-1,CASSLRPGDRETQYF
TRBJ2-2,TRBV29-1,CSVESHTGELFF
TRBJ2-3,TRBV13,CASSRLSGQELTSTDTQYF
TRBJ2-1,TRBV6-6,CASSQRQGSTFF
TRBJ1-1,TRBV7-9,CASSLAPSDTEAFF
TRBJ2-1,TRBV12-2,CASRLAKGQPRRNEQFF
TRBJ1-1,TRBV6-2/TRBV6-3,CASSFRQGTGTEAFF
TRBJ2-1,TRBV5-1,CASSGGGLAGGRHEQFF
TRBJ2-7,TRBV29-1,CSVEGDGLLEQYF
TRBJ1-2,TRBV28,CASSATGGAYGYTF
TRBJ1-5,TRBV25-1,CASGRGTHQPQHF
TRBJ2-1,TRBV9,CASSSPPDGEQFF
TRBJ2-5,TRBV20-1,CSAPTSLETQYF
TRBJ2-3,TRBV20-1,CSARVGTGDLTQYF
TRBJ2-7,TRBV12-3/TRBV12-4,CASSLGPGAFYEQYF
TRBJ2-3,TRBV29-1,CSAVSGISTDTQYF
TRBJ2-6,TRBV6-6,CASSFDSSGANVLTF
TRBJ1-2,TRBV18,CASSPRVGQGADGYTF
TRBJ2-7,TRBV29-1,CSVGTPSYEQYF
TRBJ2-7,TRBV6-5,CASASQVSSYEQYF
TRBJ1-1,TRBV5-1,CASRPGQGTEAFF
TRBJ2-6,TRBV29-1,CSVDPDSLGVLTF
TRBJ2-3,TRBV7-2,CASSPAGLTSTDTQYF
TRBJ2-4,TRBV12-3/TRBV12-4,CASSLGQGGNIQYF
TRBJ1-1,TRBV15,CATSRAEWENTEAFF
TRBJ1-2,TRBV5-1,CASSPGTAKHAYTF
TRBJ1-4,TRBV6-5,CASSYHGQGARNEKLFF
TRBJ2-7,TRBV20-1,CSARDLGSLPSYEQYF
TRBJ1-6,TRBV20-1,CSARDPGDNSPLHF
TRBJ2-3,TRBV7-9,CASSLGTSQIADTQYF
TRBJ1-1,TRBV4-1,CASSQWTGTEAFF
TRBJ1-6,TRBV5-6,CASRPRGENSPLHF
TRBJ1-2,TRBV7-9,CASSLVSGTTNYGYTF
TRBJ1-2,TRBV6-1,CASSKTPSDGYTF
TRBJ1-2,TRBV29-1,CSVSFPYGGYTF
TRBJ1-2,TRBV5-5,CASSLAPDRVHGYTF
TRBJ2-5,TRBV20-1,CSVAGPVQETQYF